The 10 T cell receptor beta chains given below trace back to one sample, sequenced in a study of blood T cell repertoires in COVID-19. Sequencing was performed with immunoSEQ multiplex PCR; in TCRdb, only in-frame clones are kept and a portion is missing. Of about 360,000 clones in the sample, about 88% were seen once. Sequenced: peripheral blood. The origin of the receptors is a woman aged 55-70 years with COVID-19, enrolled during active disease.

The chain combines TRBV7-6 with TRBJ2-1; no definite D call. The CDR3 runs to 13 residues. Trimming took 2 bases from V and 4 from J, leaving 6 bases between them. The germline V gene encodes CDR1 SGHVS and CDR2 FNYEAQ. As DNA, the CDR3 is TGTGCCAGCAGCTTAACCCGGTACAATGAGCAGTTCTTC. As protein: CASSLTRYNEQFF.

The chain couples TRBV5-4 to TRBJ1-2; D is possibly TRBD1 (6 bases). Germline loops: CDR1 SGHNT, CDR2 YYREEE (reference sequence). CDR3 size: 15 residues. V gave up 5 bases and J gave up 8 bases, with 22 bases separating them. The CDR3, as DNA: TGTGCCAGCAGACCATTCGACAGGATTGTGTGGGGCTACACCTTC. The encoded protein is CASRPFDRIVWGYTF.

The chain joins TRBV9 to TRBJ1-6; possible D gene TRBD1, 5 bases. The V gene's germline CDR1 is SGDLS and CDR2 YYNGEE. The V end was cut by 2 bases, the J end by 9 bases, with 18 bases between. The CDR3 contains 16 residues. The CDR3, as DNA: TGTGCCAGCAGCGTTAATGCAGGGTTAATGGGTTCACCCCTCCACTTT. The encoded protein is CASSVNAGLMGSPLHF.

The chain is built from TRBV6-5 and TRBJ2-2, with D possibly being TRBD1 (6 bases). The V gene lost 7 bases and the J gene lost 1 base, with 7 bases spanning the gap. Germline-derived CDR1 and CDR2 are MNHEY and SVGAGI. The CDR3 runs to 13 residues. The CDR3, as DNA: TGTGCCAGCACGACAGGGAACACCGGGGAGCTGTTTTTT. It encodes CASTTGNTGELFF.

V and J are TRBV2 and TRBJ2-4; D is perhaps TRBD2 (6 bases). V was trimmed by 10 bases and J by 0 bases, leaving 13 bases between them. The CDR3 consists of 14 residues. Looked up from germline, CDR1 is SNHLY and CDR2 is FYNNEI. Written as DNA, the CDR3 is TGTGCCACCATAGCGGCCCTAGCCAAAAACATTCAGTACTTC. Translation gives CATIAALAKNIQYF. The full variable domain, in which reference TRBV2 and TRBJ2-4 provide the parts outside the CDR3, is EPEVTQTPSHQVTQMGQEVILRCVPISNHLYFYWYRQILGQKVEFLVSFYNNEISEKSEIFDDQFSVERPDGSNFTLKIRSTKLEDSAMYFCATIAALAKNIQYFGAGTRLSVL.

The V call is TRBV9, the J call TRBJ1-1; tentatively, D is TRBD1 (6 bases). This CDR3 has 15 amino acids. Trimming took off 0 bases at V and 5 bases at J, with 14 bases between the two ends. Germline CDR1 reads SGDLS; CDR2 reads YYNGEE. CDR3 sequence (DNA): TGTGCCAGCAGCGTAGGCGGGGGCGCAAGGACTGAAGCTTTCTTT. This sequence encodes CASSVGGGARTEAFF.

This chain links TRBV2 with TRBJ1-4; perhaps TRBD1 as D (6 bases). The germline V gene encodes CDR1 SNHLY and CDR2 FYNNEI. With 7 bases removed from V and 8 bases from J, the gap between germline ends came to 11 bases. This CDR3 has 12 residues. CDR3 bases: TGTGCCAGCACCCAGGACAGCGAAAAACTGTTTTTT. Its protein product is CASTQDSEKLFF.

This clone has just one count. V gene TRBV29-1 combines with J gene TRBJ2-7, with D unresolved. Per germline, CDR1 SQVTM and CDR2 ANQGSEA. The CDR3 covers 12 residues. Trimming took 1 base from V and 7 from J, leaving 11 bases between them. CDR3: CSVEGLTPEQYF. DNA of the CDR3: TGCAGCGTTGAAGGTTTAACACCTGAGCAGTACTTC.

V gene TRBV6-2 or TRBV6-3 combines with J gene TRBJ2-7; no clear D. CDR1 is MNHEY, CDR2 SVGEGT, per germline. V gave up 4 bases and J gave up 6 bases, with 13 bases separating them. The length of the CDR3 is 13 residues. The CDR3 nucleotides read TGTGCCAGCAGTTCCTCCTTCCTCCTCGAGCAGTACTTC. Protein sequence: CASSSSFLLEQYF.

The rearrangement joins TRBV7-9 to TRBJ1-1; D gene ambiguous. CDR1 is SEHNR and CDR2 is FQNEAQ in the germline V gene (reference sequence). V lost 1 base, J lost 4 bases, and 10 bases lay in between. The CDR3 extends over 14 amino acids. CDR3 DNA sequence: TGTGCCAGCAGCTTAGTTAGAGGGAGCACTGAAGCTTTCTTT. It encodes CASSLVRGSTEAFF.